A selection of T cell receptor beta chains follows, all from one sample in a study of T-cell reconstitution after alpha-beta-depleted transplantation in children. TCRdb reprocessed the PCR reads with MiXCR, giving one entry per CDR3 protein. Among about 1,000,000 distinct CDR3 sequences listed, about 30% were seen once. Material: PBMCs, mostly from graft donor cells, obtained 360 days after TCRalphabeta/CD19-depleted stem cell transplant. All receptors derive from a boy in the first two years of life who had a stem cell transplant for SCID, so the T cells may come from the graft donor. CDR3s include the opening cysteine and the closing phenylalanine or tryptophan. A D gene is named only where the DNA matches it firmly. Not all rows give a size; the values are once, few, many and, for expanded clones, a class.

d_call | clone_size | j_call | v_call | cdr3_nt | cdr3_aa
. | many | TRBJ2-3 | TRBV12-3/TRBV12-4 | TGTGCCAGCAGTTTTGGACTTGCTTCCACAGATACGCAGTATTTT | CASSFGLASTDTQYF
. | few | TRBJ2-7 | TRBV6-5 | TGTGCCAGCAGGTCGACTGGCGAGCAGTACTTC | CASRSTGEQYF
. | . | TRBJ2-6 | TRBV11-2 | TGTGCCAGCAGCTTATGGCTCTTATTGGGTGGGGCCAACGTCCTGACTTTC | CASSLWLLLGGANVLTF
. | . | TRBJ2-6 | TRBV29-1 | TGCAGCGTTGGGACATCTGGGGCCAACGTCCTGACTTTC | CSVGTSGANVLTF
. | few | TRBJ2-7 | TRBV20-1 | TGCAGTGCCAGATGGGACCACTACGAGCAGTACTTC | CSARWDHYEQYF
TRBD1 | . | TRBJ2-1 | TRBV24-1 | TGTGCCACCAGTGCCCTCGGGACAGGGGACGTGAGACAGTTGAATGAGCAGTTCTTC | CATSALGTGDVRQLNEQFF
TRBD1 | . | TRBJ2-1 | TRBV5-1 | TGCGCCAGCAGCCCACAGGGACAGTTATCTGGAATCGAGCAGTTCTTC | CASSPQGQLSGIEQFF
. | . | TRBJ1-6 | TRBV4-3 | TGCGCCAGCAGCCAAGTTGAGGTCCATACGACTATCTCGGGTTCACCCCTCCACTTT | CASSQVEVHTTISGSPLHF
. | . | TRBJ2-3 | TRBV4-3 | TGCGCCAGCAGCCAACGCTGGACTTTTAGTCGCGATGGGACGCAGTATTTT | CASSQRWTFSRDGTQYF
TRBD1 | few | TRBJ1-2 | TRBV6-1 | TGTGCCAGCAGTACGGACAGGCTCAATCCTTACTATGGCTACACCTTC | CASSTDRLNPYYGYTF
. | . | TRBJ1-2 | TRBV25-1 | TGTGCCAGCAGTCAGGGAAAGGGTGGATATGGCTACACCTTC | CASSQGKGGYGYTF
. | . | TRBJ2-6 | TRBV27 | TGTGCCAGCAGTTTTAGGTCCGACAGTGTCTCTGGGGCCAACGTCCTGACTTTC | CASSFRSDSVSGANVLTF
. | . | TRBJ2-3 | TRBV5-1 | TGCGCCAGCAGCTTGGGCCGTTTCCCCCCAGATACGCAGTATTTT | CASSLGRFPPDTQYF
. | . | TRBJ2-7 | TRBV5-1 | TGCGCCAGCAGCTTGATTCCAACCTACGAGCAGTACTTC | CASSLIPTYEQYF
. | few | TRBJ2-3 | TRBV4-2 | TGTGCCAGCAGCCAAGGTGATGACACAGATACGCAGTATTTT | CASSQGDDTDTQYF
TRBD1 | . | TRBJ1-1 | TRBV7-2 | TGTGCCAGCAGTCGCACCGACAGGGGACGGAACACTGAAGCTTTCTTT | CASSRTDRGRNTEAFF
. | few | TRBJ2-7 | TRBV4-2 | TGTGCCAGCAGCCAAGATGGGGGATCCTACGAGCAGTACTTC | CASSQDGGSYEQYF
. | . | TRBJ2-7 | TRBV6-6 | TGTGCCAGCAGTACTATGAGCTACGAGCAGTACTTC | CASSTMSYEQYF
. | . | TRBJ2-7 | TRBV29-1 | TGCAGCGTTGTTGGCGCCGGTACCCCCTACGAGCAGTACTTC | CSVVGAGTPYEQYF
TRBD1 | . | TRBJ2-4 | TRBV3-1 | TGTGCCAGCAGCCGCTCTTATCGGACAGGGGAAACCAAAAACATTCAGTACTTC | CASSRSYRTGETKNIQYF
. | few | TRBJ2-2 | TRBV29-1 | TGCAGCGCCCTGGGCGCCCGCTCGAACACCGGGGAGCTGTTTTTT | CSALGARSNTGELFF
TRBD1 | few | TRBJ1-4 | TRBV24-1 | TGTGCCACCAGTGATCCCGGACAGGGCTATAATGAAAAACTGTTTTTT | CATSDPGQGYNEKLFF
. | few | TRBJ2-7 | TRBV12-3/TRBV12-4 | TGTGCCAGCAGTCCCTTAAACTTCCCTTACGAGCAGTACTTC | CASSPLNFPYEQYF
TRBD2 | . | TRBJ2-7 | TRBV18 | TGTGCCAGCTCATCCCGGGGGACTACAAGTCCCTACGAGCAGTACTTC | CASSSRGTTSPYEQYF
. | . | TRBJ2-5 | TRBV20-1 | TGCAGTGCTAGAGATAGAGTAGCGGTGCTCCAAGAGACCCAGTACTTC | CSARDRVAVLQETQYF
. | few | TRBJ1-1 | TRBV7-9 | TGTGCCAGCAGCCAGGATGGAGCTTTCTTT | CASSQDGAFF
. | . | TRBJ1-1 | TRBV5-1 | TGCGCCAGCAGCTCCCGGGATCTGCCCACTGAAGCTTTCTTT | CASSSRDLPTEAFF
TRBD2 | . | TRBJ2-6 | TRBV19 | TGTGCCAGTAGCAGACTTCGACTAGCGGGGGGCTCTGGGGCCAACGTCCTGACTTTC | CASSRLRLAGGSGANVLTF
. | few | TRBJ1-2 | TRBV7-9 | TGTGCCAGCAGCTCTCTCGCCCGTGGGTATGGCTACACCTTC | CASSSLARGYGYTF
. | . | TRBJ2-3 | TRBV27 | TGTGCCAGCAGTTTATCGAAGGCATGGGGTACGCAGTATTTT | CASSLSKAWGTQYF
. | . | TRBJ2-1 | TRBV20-1 | TGCAGTGCTAGACTCGGGCTAGGCAATGAGCAGTTCTTC | CSARLGLGNEQFF
. | few | TRBJ1-2 | TRBV6-5 | TGTGCCAGCAGTTACTCGAAAAGGGGGAATGGCTACACCTTC | CASSYSKRGNGYTF
TRBD1 | . | TRBJ2-2 | TRBV9 | TGTGCCAGCAGCCCCCGGACAGGTATCATCAACACCGGGGAGCTGTTTTTT | CASSPRTGIINTGELFF
. | . | TRBJ2-6 | TRBV20-1 | TGCAGTGCTAGAACTCCAGGGGACACTGGGGCCAACGTCCTGACTTTC | CSARTPGDTGANVLTF
. | . | TRBJ2-3 | TRBV4-3 | TGCGCCAGCAGCCAAGTCCATGGGCGAACTAGCACAGATACGCAGTATTTT | CASSQVHGRTSTDTQYF
. | . | TRBJ2-5 | TRBV2 | TGTGCCAGCATCCTGAGGGAGACCCAGTACTTC | CASILRETQYF
. | many | TRBJ1-3 | TRBV7-2 | TGTGCCAGCAGCTTAGGACAGCCTGGAAACACCATATATTTT | CASSLGQPGNTIYF
. | few | TRBJ1-5 | TRBV4-1 | TGCGCCAGCAGCCAAGACCAACAGGGAAATCAGCCCCAGCATTTT | CASSQDQQGNQPQHF
. | few | TRBJ2-7 | TRBV7-9 | TGTGCCAGCAGCTTAGGATCCGGTGGCAGCTCCTACGAGCAGTACTTC | CASSLGSGGSSYEQYF
. | few | TRBJ2-3 | TRBV10-3 | TGTGCCATCAGCGAGAGACTAAGCACAGATACGCAGTATTTT | CAISERLSTDTQYF
. | . | TRBJ2-5 | TRBV5-1 | TGCGCCAGCAGCTTGGAGGCGAAAGAGACCCAGTACTTC | CASSLEAKETQYF
. | few | TRBJ2-2 | TRBV20-1 | TGCAGTGCTCTCCGGGGGCTTTACACCGGGGAGCTGTTTTTT | CSALRGLYTGELFF
TRBD1 | . | TRBJ2-7 | TRBV6-2/TRBV6-3 | TGTGCCAGCAGTTACGAGGACAGGGGGCTTTACAAGCAGTACTTC | CASSYEDRGLYKQYF
. | few | TRBJ2-3 | TRBV9 | TGTGCCAGCAGCGTTCGGGGGCATCCCACAGATACGCAGTATTTT | CASSVRGHPTDTQYF
. | . | TRBJ2-1 | TRBV27 | TGTGCCAGCAGTTTATCTGCTGTTAATGAGCAGTTCTTC | CASSLSAVNEQFF
. | . | TRBJ1-1 | TRBV3-1 | TGTGCCAGCAGCCATCGACACCAGAACACTGAAGCTTTCTTT | CASSHRHQNTEAFF
. | few | TRBJ2-1 | TRBV15 | TGTGCCACCACCCAGGGAAATCTCAATGAGCAGTTCTTC | CATTQGNLNEQFF
TRBD1 | . | TRBJ2-1 | TRBV9 | TGTGCCAGCAGCGACGACCAGACAGGGGTGCGGAATGAGCAGTTCTTC | CASSDDQTGVRNEQFF
. | few | TRBJ2-3 | TRBV5-1 | TGCGCCAGCAGCCTTCCCGGGTGGAGCCAGGGGGATACGCAGTATTTT | CASSLPGWSQGDTQYF
. | . | TRBJ2-5 | TRBV7-8 | TGTGCCAGCAGCACCCATGGACAGCAAGAGACCCAGTACTTC | CASSTHGQQETQYF
TRBD1 | . | TRBJ1-3 | TRBV20-1 | TGCAGTTCCGAGACAGGGGGAAACACCATATATTTT | CSSETGGNTIYF
. | . | TRBJ2-1 | TRBV4-3 | TGCGCCAGCAGCTACGTGTATCCCTCCAATGAGCAGTTCTTC | CASSYVYPSNEQFF
. | . | TRBJ2-7 | TRBV5-6 | TGTGCCAGCAGCTTGGGAGGAGGGCCTCTAAAGTACTTC | CASSLGGGPLKYF
TRBD2 | . | TRBJ2-2 | TRBV5-6 | TGTGCCAGCAGCTTGTTGCGGGAGAGGTACACCGGGGAGCTGTTTTTT | CASSLLRERYTGELFF